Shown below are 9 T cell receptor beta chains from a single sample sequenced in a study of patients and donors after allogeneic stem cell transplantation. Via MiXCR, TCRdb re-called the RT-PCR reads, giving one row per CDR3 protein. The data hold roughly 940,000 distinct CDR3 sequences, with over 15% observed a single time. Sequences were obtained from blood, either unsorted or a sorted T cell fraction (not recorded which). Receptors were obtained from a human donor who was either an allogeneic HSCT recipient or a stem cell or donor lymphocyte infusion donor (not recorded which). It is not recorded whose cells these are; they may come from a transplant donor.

CDR3 coding DNA: TGTGCCAGCAGTGAATTTGGGGGAGGTGCAGAAGGCTACACCTTC. This codes for CASSEFGGGAEGYTF. The V call is TRBV25-1, the J call TRBJ1-2; D possibly corresponds to TRBD1 (5 bases). Per the germline V gene, CDR1 is MGHDK and CDR2 is SYGVNS. The CDR3 loop spans 15 amino acids. Trimming pared 1 base from V and 8 bases from J, leaving 17 bases between.

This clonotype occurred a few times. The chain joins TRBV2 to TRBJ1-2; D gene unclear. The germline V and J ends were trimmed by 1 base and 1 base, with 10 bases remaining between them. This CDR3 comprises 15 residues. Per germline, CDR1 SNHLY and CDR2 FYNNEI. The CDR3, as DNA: TGTGCCAGCAGTGAAGTAGGGCTCGGTAACTATGGCTACACCTTC. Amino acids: CASSEVGLGNYGYTF.

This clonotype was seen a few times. CDR3 region: CSGLTGINEKLFF. For the CDR3, the DNA is TGCAGCGGTCTTACAGGGATTAATGAAAAACTGTTTTTT. This sequence joins TRBV29-1 and TRBJ1-4; D possibly corresponds to TRBD1 (6 bases). This CDR3 is 13 amino acids long. Trimming took 7 bases from V and 4 from J, leaving 13 bases between them. Per the germline V gene, CDR1 is SQVTM and CDR2 is ANQGSEA.

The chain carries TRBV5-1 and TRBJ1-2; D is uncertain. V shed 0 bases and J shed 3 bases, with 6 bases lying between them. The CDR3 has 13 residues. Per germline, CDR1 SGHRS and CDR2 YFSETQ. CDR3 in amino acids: CASSLESDYGYTF. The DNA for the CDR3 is TGCGCCAGCAGCTTGGAGTCAGACTATGGCTACACCTTC.

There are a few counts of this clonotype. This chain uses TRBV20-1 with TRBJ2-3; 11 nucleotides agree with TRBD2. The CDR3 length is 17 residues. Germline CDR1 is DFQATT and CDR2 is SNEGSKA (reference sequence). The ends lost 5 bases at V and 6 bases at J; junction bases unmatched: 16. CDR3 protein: CSAPPGGSGRATDTQYF. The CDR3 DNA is TGCAGTGCTCCCCCGGGTGGTAGCGGGAGGGCCACGGATACGCAGTATTTT.

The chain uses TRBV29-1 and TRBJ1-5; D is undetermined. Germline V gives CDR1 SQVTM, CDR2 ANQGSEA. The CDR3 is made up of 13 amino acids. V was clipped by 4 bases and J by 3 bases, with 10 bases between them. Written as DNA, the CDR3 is TGCAGCGTTGGGGTCAGGTTCAATCAGCCCCAGCATTTT. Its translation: CSVGVRFNQPQHF.

The CDR3 spells CSEWDSHSYEQYF. DNA of the CDR3: TGCAGTGAATGGGACAGCCACTCCTACGAGCAGTACTTC. The V gene is TRBV20-1, the J gene TRBJ2-7; 7 nucleotides match TRBD1. The CDR3 is 13 residues long. CDR1 is DFQATT, CDR2 SNEGSKA, per germline (reference sequence). V gave up 7 bases and J gave up 0 bases; unmatched junction bases: 6.

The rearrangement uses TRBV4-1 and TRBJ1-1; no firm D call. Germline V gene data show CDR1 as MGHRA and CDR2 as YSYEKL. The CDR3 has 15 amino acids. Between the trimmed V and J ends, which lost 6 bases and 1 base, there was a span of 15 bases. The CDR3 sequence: CASRVSGATNTEAFF. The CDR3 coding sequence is TGCGCCAGCAGGGTATCGGGCGCGACGAACACTGAAGCTTTCTTT.

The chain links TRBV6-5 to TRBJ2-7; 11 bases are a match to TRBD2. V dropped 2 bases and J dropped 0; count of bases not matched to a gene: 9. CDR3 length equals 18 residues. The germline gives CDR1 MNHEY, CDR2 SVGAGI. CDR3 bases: TGTGCCAGCAGTTACCCACCCGGGACTAGCGGAAGCTCCTACGAGCAGTACTTC. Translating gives CASSYPPGTSGSSYEQYF.